This T cell receptor (beta chain) was captured by sequencing in a study of beta chain features in type 1 diabetes. Study results and caveats: Sequencing of cDNA might inflate the share of cells that strongly express TCR.

Sequenced material consisted of expressed TCRB transcripts (all of the isolated RNA was reverse transcribed). Data came from immunoSEQ multiplex PCR; TCRdb stores just in-frame clones and leaves some out. The repertoire includes about 230,000 clones, about 9.3% of them detected once, and about 0.03% sits in the top ten. The CDR3 has 18 residues. The trim removed 3 bases at V and 2 bases at J, leaving 14 bases unmatched. From germline, CDR1 is SGHRS and CDR2 YFSETQ. For this clone: No antigen is known for it.

The origin of this receptor is a woman between 18 and 29 years old in good health. What was sequenced was naive CD4+ T cells from blood. The rearrangement joins TRBV5-1 to TRBJ2-5; 9 positions agree with TRBD1. CDR3 nucleotides: TGCGCCAGCAGCTCCCCGCTAGGGACAGGGTTACGGCAAGAGACCCAGTACTTC. Its protein product is CASSSPLGTGLRQETQYF.